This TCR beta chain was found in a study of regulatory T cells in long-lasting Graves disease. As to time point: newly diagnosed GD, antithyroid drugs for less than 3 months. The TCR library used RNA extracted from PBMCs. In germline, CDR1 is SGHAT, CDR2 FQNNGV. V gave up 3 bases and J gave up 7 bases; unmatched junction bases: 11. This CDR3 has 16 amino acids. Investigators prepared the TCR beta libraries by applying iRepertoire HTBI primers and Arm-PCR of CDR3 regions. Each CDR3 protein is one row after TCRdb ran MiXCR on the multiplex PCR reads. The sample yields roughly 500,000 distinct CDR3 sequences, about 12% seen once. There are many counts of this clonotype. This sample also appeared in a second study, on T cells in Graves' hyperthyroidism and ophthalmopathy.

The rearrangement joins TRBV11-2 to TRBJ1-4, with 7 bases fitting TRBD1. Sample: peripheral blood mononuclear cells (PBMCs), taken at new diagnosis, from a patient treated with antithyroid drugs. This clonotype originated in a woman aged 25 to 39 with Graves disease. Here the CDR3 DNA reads TGTGCCAGCAGCTTGCCTCAGGGGAGGGGGCGTGAAAAACTGTTTTTT. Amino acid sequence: CASSLPQGRGREKLFF. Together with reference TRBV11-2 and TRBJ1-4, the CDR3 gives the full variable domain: EAGVAQSPRYKIIEKRQSVAFWCNPISGHATLYWYQQILGQGPKLLIQFQNNGVVDDSQLPKDRFSAERLKGVDSTLKIQPAKLEDSAVYLCASSLPQGRGREKLFFGSGTQLSVL.